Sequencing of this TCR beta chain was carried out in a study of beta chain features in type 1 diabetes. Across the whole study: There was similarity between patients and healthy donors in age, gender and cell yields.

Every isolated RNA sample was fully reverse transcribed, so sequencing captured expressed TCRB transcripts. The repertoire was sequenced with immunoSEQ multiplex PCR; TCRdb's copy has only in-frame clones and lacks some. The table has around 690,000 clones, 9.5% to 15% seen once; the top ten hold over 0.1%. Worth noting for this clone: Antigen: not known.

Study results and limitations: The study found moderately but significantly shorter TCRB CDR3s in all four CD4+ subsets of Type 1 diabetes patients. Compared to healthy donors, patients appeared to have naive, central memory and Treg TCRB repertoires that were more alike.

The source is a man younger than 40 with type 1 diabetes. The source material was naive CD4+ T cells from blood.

The chain's CDR3 is CASSSHPGAEAFF. The CDR3 DNA reads TGTGCCAGCAGCTCTCATCCAGGGGCTGAAGCTTTCTTT. This chain links TRBV7-9 with TRBJ1-1; the D gene is possibly TRBD1 (6 bases). The CDR3 runs to 13 residues. The V end was cut by 4 bases, the J end by 6 bases, with 12 bases between. Germline V gene lookup returns CDR1 SEHNR and CDR2 FQNEAQ (reference sequence).